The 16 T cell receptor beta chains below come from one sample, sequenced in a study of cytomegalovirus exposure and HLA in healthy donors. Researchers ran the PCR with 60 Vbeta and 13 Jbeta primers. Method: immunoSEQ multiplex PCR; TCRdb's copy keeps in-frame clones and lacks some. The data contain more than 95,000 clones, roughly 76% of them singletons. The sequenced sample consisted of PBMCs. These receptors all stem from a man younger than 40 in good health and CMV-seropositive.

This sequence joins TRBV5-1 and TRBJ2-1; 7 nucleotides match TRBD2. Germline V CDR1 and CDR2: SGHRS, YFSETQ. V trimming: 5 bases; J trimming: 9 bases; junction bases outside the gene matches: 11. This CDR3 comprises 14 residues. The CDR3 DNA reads TGCGCCAGCAGTTGGACTAGTGTGAGTGGTGAGCAGTTCTTC. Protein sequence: CASSWTSVSGEQFF.

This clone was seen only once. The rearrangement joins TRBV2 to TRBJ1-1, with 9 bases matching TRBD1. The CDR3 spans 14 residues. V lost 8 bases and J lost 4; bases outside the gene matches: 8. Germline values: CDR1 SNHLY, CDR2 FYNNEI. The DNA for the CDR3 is TGTGCCAGCTCGGACAGGGGAATCGCCACTGAAGCTTTCTTT. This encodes CASSDRGIATEAFF. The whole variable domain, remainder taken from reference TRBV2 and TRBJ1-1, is EPEVTQTPSHQVTQMGQEVILRCVPISNHLYFYWYRQILGQKVEFLVSFYNNEISEKSEIFDDQFSVERPDGSNFTLKIRSTKLEDSAMYFCASSDRGIATEAFFGQGTRLTVV.

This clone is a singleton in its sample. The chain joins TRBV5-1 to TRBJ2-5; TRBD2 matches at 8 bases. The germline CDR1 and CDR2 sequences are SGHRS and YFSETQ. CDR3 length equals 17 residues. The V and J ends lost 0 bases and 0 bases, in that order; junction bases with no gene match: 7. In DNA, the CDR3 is TGCGCCAGCAGCTTGGTACCTAGCGGGCTGTACCAAGAGACCCAGTACTTC. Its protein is CASSLVPSGLYQETQYF.

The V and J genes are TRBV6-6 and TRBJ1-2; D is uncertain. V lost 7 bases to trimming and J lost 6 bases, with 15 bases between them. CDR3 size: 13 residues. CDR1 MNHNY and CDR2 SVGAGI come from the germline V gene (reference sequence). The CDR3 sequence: CASKNQAGDGYTF. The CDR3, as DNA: TGTGCCAGCAAGAACCAGGCCGGGGATGGCTACACCTTC.

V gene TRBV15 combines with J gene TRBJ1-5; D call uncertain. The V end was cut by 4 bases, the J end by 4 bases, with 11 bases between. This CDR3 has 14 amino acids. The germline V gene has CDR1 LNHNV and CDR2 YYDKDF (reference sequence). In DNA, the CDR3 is TGTGCCACCAGCAACCGGGTTGTGAATCAGCCCCAGCATTTT. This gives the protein CATSNRVVNQPQHF.

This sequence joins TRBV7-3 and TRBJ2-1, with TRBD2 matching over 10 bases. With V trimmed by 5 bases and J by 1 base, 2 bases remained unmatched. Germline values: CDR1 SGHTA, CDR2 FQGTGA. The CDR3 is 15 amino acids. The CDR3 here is CASSPLAGSYNEQFF. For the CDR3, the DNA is TGTGCCAGCAGCCCACTAGCGGGGTCCTACAATGAGCAGTTCTTC.

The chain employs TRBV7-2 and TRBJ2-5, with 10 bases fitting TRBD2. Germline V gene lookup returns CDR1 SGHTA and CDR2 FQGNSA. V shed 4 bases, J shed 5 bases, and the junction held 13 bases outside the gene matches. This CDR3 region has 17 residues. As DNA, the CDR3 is TGTGCCAGCAGCTCTCGTTCGGGAGCGGGGGGGGGCGAGACCCAGTACTTC. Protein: CASSSRSGAGGGETQYF.

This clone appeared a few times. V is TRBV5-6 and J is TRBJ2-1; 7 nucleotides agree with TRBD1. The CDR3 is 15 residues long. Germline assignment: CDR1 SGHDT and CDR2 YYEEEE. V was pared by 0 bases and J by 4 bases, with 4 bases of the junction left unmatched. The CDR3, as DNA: TGTGCCAGCAGCTTGGGTGACAGGGCTTACAATGAGCAGTTCTTC. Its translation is CASSLGDRAYNEQFF.

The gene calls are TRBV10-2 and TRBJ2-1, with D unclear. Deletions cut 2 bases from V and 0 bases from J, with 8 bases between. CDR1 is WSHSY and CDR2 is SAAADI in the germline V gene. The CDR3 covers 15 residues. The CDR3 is CASSEDSLSYNEQFF. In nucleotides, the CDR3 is TGCGCCAGCAGTGAGGACTCCCTCTCCTACAATGAGCAGTTCTTC.

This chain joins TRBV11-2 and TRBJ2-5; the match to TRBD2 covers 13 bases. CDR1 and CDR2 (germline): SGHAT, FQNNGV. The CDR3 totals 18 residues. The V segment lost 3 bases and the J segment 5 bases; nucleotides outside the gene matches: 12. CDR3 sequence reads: CASSFHRGLLAGGETQYF. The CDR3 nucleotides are TGTGCCAGCAGCTTCCATCGAGGACTACTAGCGGGGGGGGAGACCCAGTACTTC. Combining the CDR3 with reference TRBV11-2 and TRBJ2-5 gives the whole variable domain EAGVAQSPRYKIIEKRQSVAFWCNPISGHATLYWYQQILGQGPKLLIQFQNNGVVDDSQLPKDRFSAERLKGVDSTLKIQPAKLEDSAVYLCASSFHRGLLAGGETQYFGPGTRLLVL.

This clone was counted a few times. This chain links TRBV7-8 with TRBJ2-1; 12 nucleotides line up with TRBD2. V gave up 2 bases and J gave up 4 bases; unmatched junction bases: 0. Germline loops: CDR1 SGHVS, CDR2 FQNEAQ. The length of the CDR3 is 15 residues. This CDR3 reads CASSLLAGGYNEQFF. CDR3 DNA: TGTGCCAGCAGCTTACTAGCGGGGGGGTACAATGAGCAGTTCTTC.

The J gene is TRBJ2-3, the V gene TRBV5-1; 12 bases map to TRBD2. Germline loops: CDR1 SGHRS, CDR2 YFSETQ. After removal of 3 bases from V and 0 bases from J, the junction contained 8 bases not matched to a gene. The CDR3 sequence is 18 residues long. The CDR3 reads CASSSGLAGTTSTDTQYF. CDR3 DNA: TGCGCCAGCAGCTCGGGACTAGCGGGTACTACTAGCACAGATACGCAGTATTTT.

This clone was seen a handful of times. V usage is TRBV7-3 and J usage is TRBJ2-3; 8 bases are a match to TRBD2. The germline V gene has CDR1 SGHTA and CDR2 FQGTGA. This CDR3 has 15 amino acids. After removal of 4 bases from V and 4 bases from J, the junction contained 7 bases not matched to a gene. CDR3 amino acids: CASSSGTSWADTQYF. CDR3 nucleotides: TGTGCCAGCAGCTCCGGGACTAGTTGGGCAGATACGCAGTATTTT.

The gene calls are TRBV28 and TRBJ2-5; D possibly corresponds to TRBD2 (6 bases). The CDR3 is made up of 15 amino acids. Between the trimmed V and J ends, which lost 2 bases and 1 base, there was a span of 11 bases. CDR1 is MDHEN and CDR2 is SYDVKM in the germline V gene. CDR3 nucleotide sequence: TGTGCCAGCAGTTTACAGGGAGGACGCCAAGAGACCCAGTACTTC. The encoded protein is CASSLQGGRQETQYF.

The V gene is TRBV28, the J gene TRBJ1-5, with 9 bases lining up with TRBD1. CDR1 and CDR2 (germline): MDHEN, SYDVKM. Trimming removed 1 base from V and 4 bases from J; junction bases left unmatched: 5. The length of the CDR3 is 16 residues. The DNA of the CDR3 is TGTGCCAGCAGTTTATCCGGGACAGGGTTAAATCAGCCCCAGCATTTT. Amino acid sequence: CASSLSGTGLNQPQHF.

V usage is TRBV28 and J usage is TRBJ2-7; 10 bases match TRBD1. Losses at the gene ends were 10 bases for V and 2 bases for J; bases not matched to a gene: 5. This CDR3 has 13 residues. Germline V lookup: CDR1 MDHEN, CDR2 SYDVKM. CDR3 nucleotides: TGTGCCACCTTGACAGGGGGCACCTACGAGCAGTACTTC. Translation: CATLTGGTYEQYF. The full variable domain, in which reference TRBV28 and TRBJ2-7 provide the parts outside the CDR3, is DVKVTQSSRYLVKRTGEKVFLECVQDMDHENMFWYRQDPGLGLRLIYFSYDVKMKEKGDIPEGYSVSREKKERFSLILESASTNQTSMYLCATLTGGTYEQYFGPGTRLTVT.